This section outlines one TCR beta chain sequence together with its context. This clone was seen only once. Its antigen specificity is not known. Base-call qualities are not available, and no considerably larger clone is one nucleotide away. CDR3 length: 18 amino acids, cysteine to phenylalanine. Here the CDR3 DNA is all that survives: 54 bases in frame from base 1. V is cut by 3 bases and J by 0 bases, and the space between the germline ends is 16 bases. In the germline V gene (reference sequence), CDR1 corresponds to SGHKS and CDR2 to YYEKEE. The sample is drawn from a study of blood T cell repertoires in COVID-19 (dated by TCRdb to 2018 to 2020). Regarding the study in general: The collaborator samples originated in the United States, Italy and Spain and spanned the acute and convalescent phases of COVID-19. The material from the prospective study consisted of cDNA or gDNA derived from T cells, B-cell-depleted T cells, or PBMCs. The dataset comprised deeply sampled blood TCRbeta repertoires from subjects exposed to, actively infected with, or recovered from COVID-19. The repertoires were released in a freely available public database intended as a resource for research on the immune response to SARS-CoV-2. The samples were drawn from two sources: the first 160 participants of the ongoing ImmuneRACE study, and 1,000 to 1,500 subjects contributed by 6 global collaborators. Nearly every sample came with metadata listing a de-identified subject ID, COVID-19 status, age in years and sex. Where available, HLA class I and class II types were obtained from metadata supplied by the sample provider rather than from assay-based typing. Here is what the overall study found, with its caveats: The amount of clinical and demographic metadata varied by source and participant and was provided uncurated.

TCRbeta CDR3 regions were amplified from genomic DNA using the immunoSEQ Assay, a bias-controlled multiplex PCR. In the paper's pipeline: The number of nucleated cells in each sample was estimated by amplification of reference gene primers within the assay. Sequence reads were collapsed and filtered to measure the absolute abundance of every unique TCRbeta CDR3 rearrangement. For each sample, productive Simpson clonality was calculated as the square root of Simpson's diversity index across productive rearrangements. Sourced from immuneACCESS, this table was stored by TCRdb with only in-frame sequences that have V and J called. A share of the clones is absent; for the studies checked, an unresolved V gene accounts for under half, and the remainder has no known explanation. D and trimming were read from the DNA, whereas the V and J calls and clone size are those reported in that table. Within this sample are about 210,000 clones, with roughly four fifths of them counted one time only. Around 9% of the sample rests with the top ten.

Participants in the prospective study were enrolled through a virtual design, were aged roughly 18 to 90 years, and lived in under 25 United States geographic areas. To assign participants to cohorts, the prospective study relied on clinical history that participants themselves reported in a screening survey and a study questionnaire. Recovered participants in ImmuneRACE Cohort 3 were defined as having two consecutive negative NP/OP PCR tests, clearance from a healthcare professional, or resolution of symptoms. In the prospective study, mobile phlebotomists collected whole blood, serum and a nasopharyngeal or oropharyngeal swab from each participant. Additional blood draws and questionnaires over an approximately 2-month period could optionally be provided by prospective study participants. Before DNA extraction, blood samples from the prospective study were shipped at room temperature or frozen.

Input material: PBMCs or T cells enriched from blood (not recorded which). The receptor was derived from a man between 40 and 49 years old who had recovered from COVID-19. The rearranged segments are TRBV5-5 and TRBJ2-6; 6 matching bases give a weak D call of TRBD2. Read as DNA, the sequence is TGTGCCAGCAGCTCGAGGGCGGGGCCCAGCTCTGGGGCCAACGTCCTGACTTTC. The translation is CASSSRAGPSSGANVLTF.